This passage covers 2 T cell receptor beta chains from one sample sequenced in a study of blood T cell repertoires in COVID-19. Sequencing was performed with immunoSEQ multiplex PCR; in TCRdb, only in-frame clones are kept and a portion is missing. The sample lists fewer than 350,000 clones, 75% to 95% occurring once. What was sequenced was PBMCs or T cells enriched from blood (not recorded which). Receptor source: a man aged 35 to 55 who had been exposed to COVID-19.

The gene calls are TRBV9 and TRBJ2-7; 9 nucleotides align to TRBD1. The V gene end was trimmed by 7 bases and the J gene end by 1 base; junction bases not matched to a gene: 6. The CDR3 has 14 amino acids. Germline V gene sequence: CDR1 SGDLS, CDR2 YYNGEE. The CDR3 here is CASGIGTGSYEQYF. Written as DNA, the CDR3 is TGTGCCAGCGGAATCGGGACAGGGTCCTACGAGCAGTACTTC.

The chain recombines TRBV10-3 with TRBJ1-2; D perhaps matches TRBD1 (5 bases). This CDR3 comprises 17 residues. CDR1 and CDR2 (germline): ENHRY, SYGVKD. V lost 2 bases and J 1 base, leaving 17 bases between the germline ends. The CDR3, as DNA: TGTGCCATCAGTGAGGCGCGGGACGATGACAATAACTATGGCTACACCTTC. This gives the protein CAISEARDDDNNYGYTF.